The entry below describes one T cell receptor (beta chain). The sample belongs to a study of blood T cell repertoires in COVID-19. Generated by immunoSEQ multiplex PCR, the TCRdb table keeps only in-frame clones and is missing some. This repertoire shows about 200,000 clones, under 90% found once; its top ten account for 5% to 6.5%. CDR3 length: 16 residues. CDR1 and CDR2 (germline): ENHRY, SYGVKD. Trimming removed 0 bases from V and 4 bases from J; junction bases left unmatched: 3. This TCR was sampled from an elderly man with acute or convalescent COVID-19. This chain links TRBV10-3 with TRBJ1-5; 10 bases map to TRBD1. The sequenced sample was peripheral blood. CDR3 sequence reads: CAISESGTGANQPQHF. CDR3 nucleotide sequence: TGTGCCATCAGTGAGTCGGGGACAGGGGCAAATCAGCCCCAGCATTTT.